This TCR beta chain stems from a study of blood T cell repertoires in COVID-19. Study context: PBMCs, B-cell-depleted T cells, or T cells were the source of the cDNA or gDNA that made up the material.

Per the authors' pipeline: Researchers report that nucleated cell counts were estimated from reference gene primer amplification. The table came from immunoSEQ multiplex PCR; TCRdb's copy has only in-frame clones and leaves some out. V, J and clone size derive from that table, while D and trimming were established from the DNA sequence. The repertoire holds roughly 410,000 clones, over 75% seen once, with roughly 1.6% in the top ten. The CDR3 runs 17 residues. Germline CDR1 MNHEY, CDR2 SMNVEV (reference sequence). V lost 3 bases, J lost 3 bases, and 8 bases stayed unmatched. V is TRBV27 and J is TRBJ2-3, with 11 bases identical to TRBD2. This sequence was found in a woman aged 40 to 50 with COVID-19, enrolled during active disease. Sequencing was performed on peripheral blood. The CDR3 loop is CASSFVRASGGTDTQYF. CDR3 coding DNA: TGTGCCAGCAGTTTTGTTCGAGCTAGCGGGGGGACAGATACGCAGTATTTT.